This T cell receptor beta chain was sequenced for a study of OX40 agonist ivuxolimab in advanced cancers. Study results and limitations: There were, on average, more expanded clones in CD8+ T cells than in CD4+.

Generated by immunoSEQ multiplex PCR, the TCRdb table keeps only in-frame clones and is missing some. The sample contains 55,000 to 75,000 clones, roughly 90% of which appear only once. Germline V gene sequence: CDR1 SGDLS, CDR2 YYNGEE. This CDR3 has 15 residues. The junction had 10 bases not matched to a gene; V was cut back by 7 bases and J by 0 bases. As to this clone: The antigen is undetermined.

This sequence was found in an adult with an advanced solid tumor such as melanoma, head and neck, liver or kidney cancer. V and J are TRBV9 and TRBJ2-7, with TRBD1 identical over 7 bases. This specimen was CD4+ or CD8+ T cells sorted from blood, taken in a trial of the OX40 agonist ivuxolimab. CDR3 loop: CASSPGGGASYEQYF. CDR3 DNA: TGTGCCAGCTCCCCAGGGGGTGGGGCCTCCTACGAGCAGTACTTC. Looking up the rest from reference TRBV9 and TRBJ2-7 gives the full variable domain: DSGVTQTPKHLITATGQRVTLRCSPRSGDLSVYWYQQSLDQGLQFLIQYYNGEERAKGNILERFSAQQFPDLHSELNLSSLELGDSALYFCASSPGGGASYEQYFGPGTRLTVT.